What follows are 9 T cell receptor beta chains derived from one specimen sequenced in a study of blood T cell repertoires in COVID-19 (dated by TCRdb to 2020 to 2021). The library was prepared using the immunoSEQ multiplex PCR assay. TCRdb limited this immuneACCESS table to in-frame rearrangements with V and J called. A share of clones is missing; checked studies link under half to unresolved V genes, and the rest is unexplained. The sample yields approximately 140,000 clones; roughly 76% were counted once. Approximately 8.4% of the sample rests with the top ten. Sample: peripheral blood. These receptors were collected from a human donor with acute or convalescent COVID-19. The donor label of this sample is uncertain.

This chain links TRBV5-1 with TRBJ2-5, with 12 bases aligning to TRBD2. Germline CDR1 SGHRS, CDR2 YFSETQ. V gave up 4 bases and J gave up 5 bases; unmatched junction bases: 3. This CDR3 is 14 amino acids long. The CDR3 sequence is CASSGGTSGETQYF. CDR3 nucleotides: TGCGCCAGCAGCGGCGGGACTAGCGGGGAGACCCAGTACTTC.

The rearrangement links TRBV4-2 to TRBJ1-5; the D gene is possibly TRBD1 (6 bases). The CDR3 consists of 15 residues. Trimming took off 0 bases at V and 4 bases at J, with 10 bases between the two ends. CDR1 and CDR2 (germline): LGHNA, YNFKEQ. The CDR3 loop is CASSQDKGGNQPQHF. CDR3 bases: TGTGCCAGCAGCCAAGATAAGGGGGGGAATCAGCCCCAGCATTTT.

There are a few counts of this clone. The CDR3 coding sequence is TGTGCCTGGAGTGTACAGAGGTCGAGGGCTAATGAAAAACTGTTTTTT. Translating gives CAWSVQRSRANEKLFF. The chain is built from TRBV30 and TRBJ1-4; D remains ambiguous. The germline V and J ends were trimmed by 0 bases and 3 bases, with 14 bases remaining between them. Germline assignment: CDR1 GTSNPN and CDR2 SVGIG (reference sequence). This CDR3 region has 16 residues.

V is TRBV30 and J is TRBJ2-7, with D perhaps matching TRBD2 (7 bases). This CDR3 region has 13 residues. V was clipped by 6 bases and J by 4 bases, with 16 bases between them. CDR1 and CDR2 from the germline V gene are GTSNPN and SVGIG (reference sequence). Here the CDR3 reads CACTSAGAYEQYF. CDR3 DNA sequence: TGTGCCTGTACTAGCGCAGGGGCGTACGAGCAGTACTTC.

The chain employs TRBV2 and TRBJ2-2; D is possibly TRBD1 (6 bases). The CDR3 runs 15 residues. CDR1 and CDR2 from the germline V gene are SNHLY and FYNNEI. V gave up 6 bases and J gave up 2 bases, with 13 bases separating them. The CDR3 DNA sequence: TGTGCCAGCAGCCCCACAGGGAGAAACACCGGGGAGCTGTTTTTT. Translated, it gives CASSPTGRNTGELFF.

The chain uses TRBV6-6 and TRBJ1-5; 11 bases match TRBD1. Germline V CDR1 and CDR2: MNHNY, SVGAGI (reference sequence). V dropped 6 bases and J dropped 6; count of bases not matched to a gene: 10. This CDR3 comprises 16 residues. The CDR3 here is CASSLLWTGGSQPQHF. The CDR3 DNA reads as TGTGCCAGCAGCCTACTCTGGACAGGGGGCAGTCAGCCCCAGCATTTT.

The rearrangement joins TRBV30 to TRBJ1-2, with D possibly being TRBD1 (5 bases). Deletions cut 7 bases from V and 8 bases from J, with 23 bases between. This CDR3 contains 14 residues. CDR1 and CDR2 (germline): GTSNPN, SVGIG (reference sequence). The CDR3: CASRSQGGRLGYTF. CDR3 bases: TGTGCCTCCCGTTCTCAGGGAGGCCGTCTGGGCTACACCTTC.

The CDR3 spells CASSEIVGAGNTIYF. The CDR3 nucleotides are TGTGCCAGCAGTGAAATAGTAGGGGCTGGAAACACCATATATTTT. This chain links TRBV6-1 with TRBJ1-3; tentatively, D is TRBD1 (5 bases). V gave up 2 bases and J gave up 2 bases, with 10 bases separating them. Germline lookup yields CDR1 MNHNS and CDR2 SASEGT. This CDR3 comprises 15 residues.

V is TRBV27 and J is TRBJ1-1, with no clear D. CDR1 and CDR2 (germline): MNHEY, SMNVEV (reference sequence). This CDR3 region has 15 residues. Deletions cut 0 bases from V and 0 bases from J, with 8 bases between. Here the CDR3 reads CASSLSPRLNTEAFF. CDR3 sequence (DNA): TGTGCCAGCAGTTTATCTCCTAGGTTGAACACTGAAGCTTTCTTT.